A selection of T cell receptor beta chains follows, all from one sample in a study of cytomegalovirus exposure and HLA in healthy donors. Here immunoSEQ multiplex PCR was the method, and the copy in TCRdb shows in-frame clones only, minus some. The sample holds tens of thousands of clones, about 80% seen once. The material sequenced was PBMCs. These receptors came from a woman between 40 and 55 years old in good health and CMV-seronegative. Both conserved end residues are part of each CDR3. D genes are given only for firm matches. Part of the rows lack a size; the others show once, few, many or a class for expanded clones.

cdr3_nt: TGTGCCAGCAGCTTAATTGGGCGCGGGGGCGCGAACACCGGGGAGCTGTTTTTT
cdr3_aa: CASSLIGRGGANTGELFF
clone_size: NA
v_call: TRBV7-3
j_call: TRBJ2-2
d_call: NA

cdr3_nt: TGCGCCAGCAGCCAAGTTTTAGGGGGGGTCAATGAGCAGTTCTTC
cdr3_aa: CASSQVLGGVNEQFF
clone_size: NA
v_call: TRBV4-1
j_call: TRBJ2-1
d_call: NA

cdr3_nt: TGTGCCAGCAGCTCGGGACAGGGATCGGGGCGGACTGAAGCTTTCTTT
cdr3_aa: CASSSGQGSGRTEAFF
clone_size: NA
v_call: TRBV5-4
j_call: TRBJ1-1
d_call: TRBD1

cdr3_nt: TGTGCCAGCAGCTTAACAGGGTTCGGAGCTTTCTTT
cdr3_aa: CASSLTGFGAFF
clone_size: NA
v_call: TRBV7-2
j_call: TRBJ1-1
d_call: NA

cdr3_nt: TGTGCCATCAGTGAAACAGTCTATAGCAATCAGCCCCAGCATTTT
cdr3_aa: CAISETVYSNQPQHF
clone_size: NA
v_call: TRBV10-3
j_call: TRBJ1-5
d_call: NA

cdr3_nt: TGTGCCAGCAGCTCTCTAGAGCGGAGAAGCACAGATACGCAGTATTTT
cdr3_aa: CASSSLERRSTDTQYF
clone_size: few
v_call: TRBV13
j_call: TRBJ2-3
d_call: NA

cdr3_nt: TGTGCCAGCAGCTTAGTCGGGACAGGACCCACAGATACGCAGTATTTT
cdr3_aa: CASSLVGTGPTDTQYF
clone_size: NA
v_call: TRBV7-2
j_call: TRBJ2-3
d_call: TRBD1

cdr3_nt: TGTGCCAGCAGTTACTCCGAGGGGAACACTGAAGCTTTCTTT
cdr3_aa: CASSYSEGNTEAFF
clone_size: NA
v_call: TRBV6-5
j_call: TRBJ1-1
d_call: NA

cdr3_nt: TGTGCCAGCAGCGCCTCGGATGAGCAGTTCTTC
cdr3_aa: CASSASDEQFF
clone_size: NA
v_call: TRBV9
j_call: TRBJ2-1
d_call: NA

cdr3_nt: TGTGCCAGCAGTTTATCCCCCGCTGAGGATCAGCCCCAGCATTTT
cdr3_aa: CASSLSPAEDQPQHF
clone_size: NA
v_call: TRBV27
j_call: TRBJ1-5
d_call: NA

cdr3_nt: TGTGCCAGCAGCGCCTCGGGGGGACAGGATAGGTATGGCTACACCTTC
cdr3_aa: CASSASGGQDRYGYTF
clone_size: once
v_call: TRBV7-9
j_call: TRBJ1-2
d_call: TRBD1

cdr3_nt: TGTGCCAGCATGACCTGGGGCGGGGGCTCCTTCGAGCAGTACTTC
cdr3_aa: CASMTWGGGSFEQYF
clone_size: NA
v_call: TRBV7-9
j_call: TRBJ2-7
d_call: NA

cdr3_nt: TGTGCCAGCAGCTCCCTAGCGGGAAACGAGCAGTACTTC
cdr3_aa: CASSSLAGNEQYF
clone_size: few
v_call: TRBV5-4
j_call: TRBJ2-7
d_call: TRBD2

cdr3_nt: TGTGCCAGCAGCGTAGGGAGGGCCGAGCAGTACTTC
cdr3_aa: CASSVGRAEQYF
clone_size: few
v_call: TRBV7-2
j_call: TRBJ2-7
d_call: TRBD2

cdr3_nt: TGTGCCAGCAGCTTTATCGGACAAGGGGTAGGTGAGCAGTTCTTC
cdr3_aa: CASSFIGQGVGEQFF
clone_size: NA
v_call: TRBV11-2
j_call: TRBJ2-1
d_call: NA

cdr3_nt: TGTGCCAGCAGTGAGTCCGCGCCTTCGAACACCGGGGAGCTGTTTTTT
cdr3_aa: CASSESAPSNTGELFF
clone_size: NA
v_call: TRBV6-4
j_call: TRBJ2-2
d_call: NA

cdr3_nt: TGTGCCAGTTCTAGCGGGTCGAACACCGGGGAGCTGTTTTTT
cdr3_aa: CASSSGSNTGELFF
clone_size: NA
v_call: TRBV2
j_call: TRBJ2-2
d_call: TRBD2

cdr3_nt: TGTGCCAGCAGCTTGGGGTTCTACGAGCAGTACTTC
cdr3_aa: CASSLGFYEQYF
clone_size: NA
v_call: TRBV5-6
j_call: TRBJ2-7
d_call: NA

cdr3_nt: TGTGCCAGCAGCTTCGGAGCAGGGGACACAGATACGCAGTATTTT
cdr3_aa: CASSFGAGDTDTQYF
clone_size: few
v_call: TRBV7-9
j_call: TRBJ2-3
d_call: NA

cdr3_nt: TGCGCCAGCAGGGAGGAGGGGTTCTCCTACGAGCAGTACTTC
cdr3_aa: CASREEGFSYEQYF
clone_size: NA
v_call: TRBV5-1
j_call: TRBJ2-7
d_call: NA

cdr3_nt: TGTGCCAGCAGTTACCAAGGTAGCGAATACAATGAGCAGTTCTTC
cdr3_aa: CASSYQGSEYNEQFF
clone_size: NA
v_call: TRBV6-5
j_call: TRBJ2-1
d_call: NA

cdr3_nt: TGTGCCAGCAGCTTAGTGAGGGGGTTCGACACTGAAGCTTTCTTT
cdr3_aa: CASSLVRGFDTEAFF
clone_size: NA
v_call: TRBV7-9
j_call: TRBJ1-1
d_call: NA

cdr3_nt: TGTGCCAGTAGTATAGAGGGCGGGTACAATGAGCAGTTCTTC
cdr3_aa: CASSIEGGYNEQFF
clone_size: NA
v_call: TRBV19
j_call: TRBJ2-1
d_call: NA

cdr3_nt: TGTGCCAGCAGCGGACTAGCGGGAGTTGGTGAGCAGTTCTTC
cdr3_aa: CASSGLAGVGEQFF
clone_size: NA
v_call: TRBV7-3
j_call: TRBJ2-1
d_call: TRBD2

cdr3_nt: TGTGCCAGCAGCCCGCCTAGCGGGAGGAACCAAGAGACCCAGTACTTC
cdr3_aa: CASSPPSGRNQETQYF
clone_size: NA
v_call: TRBV5-6
j_call: TRBJ2-5
d_call: TRBD2

cdr3_nt: TGTGCCAGCAGCCCCGGGACAGTGAGTGGAGGCCGTTACAATGAGCAGTTCTTC
cdr3_aa: CASSPGTVSGGRYNEQFF
clone_size: NA
v_call: TRBV7-9
j_call: TRBJ2-1
d_call: TRBD1

cdr3_nt: TGTGCCAGCAGCCCCGGGCGGGAGTCACTCCTCTACGAGCAGTACTTC
cdr3_aa: CASSPGRESLLYEQYF
clone_size: NA
v_call: TRBV28
j_call: TRBJ2-7
d_call: TRBD2

cdr3_nt: TGTGCCAGCAGCCAAGCGTTGGGGAGGAACACTGAAGCTTTCTTT
cdr3_aa: CASSQALGRNTEAFF
clone_size: NA
v_call: TRBV11-2
j_call: TRBJ1-1
d_call: NA